This T cell receptor (beta chain) was sequenced during a study of regulatory T cells in long-lasting Graves disease (dated by TCRdb to the early 2020s). Study-wide context: Patients with newly diagnosed Graves' disease had been on antithyroid drugs for under 3 months. The study took place in China and was registered as a clinical trial. This study used TCR sequencing and RNA sequencing of peripheral blood to compare persistent Graves' disease patients against newly diagnosed Graves' disease patients. A total of around 35 samples underwent TCR sequencing: about 13 from persistent and some 20 from newly diagnosed Graves' disease patients. Findings and caveats that apply to the study as a whole: The authors noted that the small sample size was a limitation that may lower accuracy. Peripheral blood alone was examined, since thyroid tissue, which constituted the primary lesion, could not be accessed. Compared with newly diagnosed patients, patients with persistent Graves' disease had lower TCR Shannon entropy and fewer highly expanded clones, which suggests clonal expansion. More public clonotypes were shared among persistent patients (under 3,000) than among newly diagnosed patients (966). Persistent disease showed preferential use of TRBV28, TRBJ1-2 and TRBJ2-5, whereas newly diagnosed disease favored TRBV20-1 and TRBJ2-1. Sequencing and analysis were limited to the TCR beta chain.

Sample time point, as interpreted from the label and publication: newly diagnosed GD, antithyroid drugs for less than 3 months. For both TCR sequencing and RNA sequencing, RNA was extracted from PBMCs using TRIzol. Graves' disease was diagnosed according to American Thyroid Association guidelines. Recruitment of patients was carried out at an endocrinology department in Xi'an, China. Each patient gave around 9.2 milliliters of peripheral blood, collected in an EDTA anticoagulant tube. Ficoll Paque Plus density gradient separation was used to isolate PBMCs, and no further T cell sorting was performed. An Agilent 2100 Bioanalyzer and agarose gel were used to assess RNA quality, and a NanoDrop 2000 was used to measure RNA concentration. Only a few counts were recorded for this clonotype. Its recognized antigen is unknown. No base quality values were provided; no much bigger clone lies one nucleotide off.

Measured from the cysteine to the phenylalanine, the CDR3 is 16 residues long. This entry keeps only the CDR3 DNA: 48 bases, framed from base 1. The V end loses 2 bases and the J end loses 3 bases, and a stretch of 17 bases separates them. The germline V gene (reference sequence) sets CDR1 to MNHEY and CDR2 to SMNVEV. The method behind the library was multiplex PCR. TCRdb records Illumina HiSeq 4000 as the sequencer. iRepertoire HTBI primers and Arm-PCR amplification of CDR3 regions were used to construct TCR beta libraries. Gel purification was performed on PCR products prior to sequencing. In the paper's pipeline: Across samples, some 62 TRBV and 12 to 15 TRBJ segments were identified and used for gene usage analysis of CDR3 amino acid clonotypes. COPE and FqMerger were used to merge the filtered high-quality paired reads into contigs. Contigs were aligned with BLAST to IMGT TRBV, TRBD and TRBJ reference genes, and CDR3 was defined per IMGT. Clonotypes above 0.1% frequency were classified as highly expanded clones. Shannon entropy served as the measure of repertoire diversity, while the Gini coefficient captured V-J evenness. A clonotype found in more than one individual was treated as public. TCRdb reprocessed the public reads (quality trimming at Q25 with fastp, clone calling with MiXCR) and kept in-frame beta chains. Rows are combined by CDR3 protein, so each entry shows the most common genes and DNA. What appears here as the V and J calls and clone size reflects TCRdb's work, not the paper's. This sample is represented by 400,000 to 500,000 distinct CDR3 sequences; roughly 15% of them were singletons. The top ten clones comprise around a quarter of the sample.

The sample was also reused in another study, on T cells in Graves' hyperthyroidism and ophthalmopathy. As the second publication notes: Stable Graves' hyperthyroidism was defined as the absence of progression to ophthalmopathy over 18 months of follow-up. Hyperthyroidism patients were newly diagnosed, had a disease duration of under 2 months, and were aged 18 to 65 years. The study excluded patients with uncontrolled infections, other autoimmune diseases, pregnancy or lactation. Diagnoses were based on clinical symptoms, serum thyroxine and TRAb, thyroid ultrasound and orbital computed tomography. For the first round of RT-PCR on the TCR CDR3, the HTBI primer set was used together with the Qiagen OneStep RT-PCR kit. Most expanded thyroid clonotypes (frequency above 0.001) were also detected in blood, a finding suggesting that blood repertoires may reflect thyroid immune responses. Ophthalmopathy was separated from stable hyperthyroidism by a 13 V-J signature model, with over 85% sensitivity and about 81% specificity obtained in cross-validation and 80%/75% obtained in testing. In validation, progression to ophthalmopathy was predicted by the model with around 71% sensitivity and around 76% specificity, a median of approximately 6.5 months before onset. A discovery cohort of about a hundred patients, roughly 45 with Graves' ophthalmopathy and approximately 60 with stable Graves' hyperthyroidism, was used to find distinguishing TCR V-J signatures. Whether ophthalmopathy could be predicted prospectively was tested in an independent validation cohort made up of some 20 hyperthyroidism patients plus 17 patients who later progressed to ophthalmopathy. The roughly 94 discovery patients were randomly split 7:3 into training and test sets. Thyroid tissue and blood T-cell repertoires from six or seven Graves' hyperthyroidism patients were also compared in the study. After sampling, hyperthyroidism patients received methimazole starting at 30 mg daily, and ophthalmopathy patients received high-dose intravenous methylprednisolone. Libraries were constructed in a second round of multiplex PCR, after which size selection and purification were performed. Libraries were sequenced paired-end with 100 bp reads on an Illumina HiSeq2000. SOAPnuke was used to process the raw data, with reads discarded if the reads contained adapters or uncalled bases, had a mean Phred below 15, or lacked an exact constant-primer or identifier match. High-quality paired reads were merged with COPE v1.2.5, and unique nucleotide sequences were defined as clonotypes. MiTCR v1.1 was used to align clonotypes to the IMGT TRBV, TRBD and TRBJ reference segments. Only V-J combinations with frequency above 0.0001, covering 98% to 99.2% of repertoires, were analysed. The TCS score was defined as the ratio of F50 (clonal expansion) to E x V (chaos), calculated using BLOSUM62-based TCRdist between CDR3 peptides within each V-J. Welch's t-statistics and random forest reduced around 550 V-J features to 10 to 15, which were used in a naive Bayes classifier (R e1071). No statistical method was used to fix the sample size in advance, and group allocation was not hidden from the investigators. According to the paper, TCR Vbeta CDR3 sequencing was carried out on 135 peripheral blood samples, which came from about 45 ophthalmopathy, around 75 hyperthyroidism and roughly 17 progressor patients.

Recombination connected TRBV27 to TRBJ2-7; TRBD2 is possibly the D segment (5 matching bases). The input for sequencing was peripheral blood mononuclear cells (PBMCs), taken at new diagnosis, from a patient treated with antithyroid drugs. The TCR was taken from a woman between 18 and 30 years old with Graves disease. Donor details come from another sample of the same person, matched by shared clones. The nucleotide sequence reads TGTGCCAGCAGTTTAGGTGGGAGTCTCATAGGCTACGAGCAGTACTTC. This encodes CASSLGGSLIGYEQYF.